These 28 T cell receptor beta chains were sequenced from one sample in a study of glioma-infiltrating T cells. Using RNA template, CDR3s of TCR alpha and beta were amplified with iRepertoire arm-PCR. A single record per CDR3 protein comes from TCRdb applying MiXCR to the multiplex PCR reads. The sample consists of roughly 120,000 distinct CDR3 sequences, less than 30% of them appearing once. The sequencing sample was made of glioma tissue, nonneoplastic brain tissue, or PBMCs (not recorded which). Receptor source: a human donor with low-grade glioma or glioblastoma, undergoing nonglioma brain surgery, or in good health (not recorded which).

This clonotype was seen repeatedly, ten times or more. The chain employs TRBV3-1 and TRBJ2-5; D remains ambiguous. This CDR3 spans 12 amino acids. V was trimmed by 0 bases and J by 13 bases, leaving 12 bases between them. The germline V gene has CDR1 LGHDT and CDR2 YNNKEL (reference sequence). The CDR3 DNA is TGTGCCAGCAGCCAAGAAATAAATCTATGGTACTTC. Translated, it gives CASSQEINLWYF.

This clonotype was observed at least ten times. The J gene is TRBJ2-1, the V gene TRBV20-1; D is ambiguous. Between the trimmed V and J ends, which lost 1 base and 5 bases, there was a span of 6 bases. This CDR3 region has 12 residues. CDR1 and CDR2 (germline): DFQATT, SNEGSKA (reference sequence). The chain's CDR3 is CSARVVHNEQFF. CDR3 DNA sequence: TGCAGTGCTAGAGTCGTCCACAATGAGCAGTTCTTC.

On this clonotype: This may stem from a read error, because a much larger clone lies one nucleotide away. The gene calls are TRBV5-6 and TRBJ2-4, with D hard to call. Germline assignment: CDR1 SGHDT and CDR2 YYEEEE. The ends were cut back, 4 bases at V and 1 base at J, with 12 bases in the middle. This CDR3 is built from 15 residues. The CDR3 reads CASSTNPAAKNIQYF. In nucleotides, the CDR3 is TGTGCCAGCAGCACCAACCCAGCGGCCAAAAACATTCAGTACTTC.

This clonotype has at least ten counts. The rearrangement joins TRBV12-3 or TRBV12-4 to TRBJ2-3; 8 nucleotides align to TRBD2. The junction had 5 bases not matched to a gene; V was cut back by 5 bases and J by 4 bases. The CDR3 loop spans 14 amino acids. CDR3: CASSGTSGADTQYF. CDR3 nucleotides: TGTGCCAGCAGTGGGACTAGTGGAGCAGATACGCAGTATTTT.

In this sample, this clonotype turned up many times. The chain has TRBV19 and TRBJ2-6, with D possibly matching TRBD1 (5 bases). The CDR3 runs 16 residues. The germline CDR1 and CDR2 sequences are LNHDA and SQIVND (reference sequence). Trimming left V 5 bases short and J 1 base short, with 12 bases between. CDR3 bases: TGTGCCAGTAGTGGCAACTCAGGGTCTGGGGCCAACGTCCTGACTTTC. It translates to CASSGNSGSGANVLTF.

This clonotype has a count of ten or more. This chain connects TRBV25-1 to TRBJ2-7; D uncertain. V lost 5 bases, J lost 5 bases, and 16 bases lay in between. The V gene's germline CDR1 is MGHDK and CDR2 SYGVNS. The CDR3 is 14 residues long. The DNA for the CDR3 is TGTGCCAGCAGTTACTCGGGCCTAAGACACGAGCAGTACTTC. This sequence encodes CASSYSGLRHEQYF.

This clonotype was found many times. The chain is built from TRBV7-3 and TRBJ1-2; no firm D call. The CDR3 is 12 amino acids. Trimming left V 3 bases short and J 2 bases short, with 4 bases between. Germline V gene lookup returns CDR1 SGHTA and CDR2 FQGTGA. CDR3 loop: CASSFNNYGYTF. The DNA of the CDR3 is TGTGCCAGCAGCTTTAACAACTATGGCTACACCTTC. Based on the CDR3 plus reference TRBV7-3 and TRBJ1-2, the full variable domain is GAGVSQTPSNKVTEKGKYVELRCDPISGHTALYWYRQSLGQGPEFLIYFQGTGAADDSGLPNDRFFAVRPEGSVSTLKIQRTERGDSAVYLCASSFNNYGYTFGSGTRLTVV.

The gene calls are TRBV5-4 and TRBJ2-2; no clear D gene. V lost 4 bases and J 4 bases, leaving 17 bases between the germline ends. Per germline, CDR1 SGHNT and CDR2 YYREEE (reference sequence). The CDR3 runs 16 residues. CDR3 DNA: TGTGCCAGCAGCCCTTCGTATGGGATTCTCACCGGGGAGCTGTTTTTT. Amino acid sequence: CASSPSYGILTGELFF.

This clonotype turned up a few times. The chain has TRBV18 and TRBJ2-5, with unresolved D. Trimming took off 4 bases at V and 2 bases at J, with 8 bases between the two ends. This CDR3 has 13 residues. Per germline, CDR1 KGHSH and CDR2 LQKENI. This CDR3 is CASSLDLQETQYF. CDR3 nucleotide sequence: TGTGCCAGCTCACTGGATTTACAAGAGACCCAGTACTTC.

This clonotype was counted a few times. Sequence at one end of the junction differs from germline and may be a read error. The V call is TRBV3-1, the J call TRBJ1-1; 9 bases are shared with TRBD1. CDR3 length: 13 amino acids. CDR1 LGHDT and CDR2 YNNKEL come from the germline V gene (reference sequence). The CDR3 nucleotides are TGCGCTTTCTCGGGTACAGGGGGCTCGCAAGCTTTCTTT. Its translation is CAFSGTGGSQAFF.

This clonotype was detected ten times or more. V and J are TRBV7-9 and TRBJ1-1, with D possibly TRBD1 on 6 matching bases. CDR1 and CDR2 (germline): SEHNR, FQNEAQ (reference sequence). CDR3 length equals 16 residues. V lost 5 bases to trimming and J lost 1 base, with 17 bases between them. CDR3 region: CASSTFDRTSNTEAFF. The CDR3 region has the DNA TGTGCCAGCAGCACATTCGACAGGACCTCGAACACTGAAGCTTTCTTT. Full variable domain (outside the CDR3, taken from reference TRBV7-9 and TRBJ1-1): DTGVSQNPRHKITKRGQNVTFRCDPISEHNRLYWYRQTLGQGPEFLTYFQNEAQLEKSRLLSDRFSAERPKGSFSTLEIQRTEQGDSAMYLCASSTFDRTSNTEAFFGQGTRLTVV.

This clonotype was counted at least ten times. The chain recombines TRBV15 with TRBJ1-2; maybe TRBD1 (5 bases). The CDR3 totals 14 residues. Per germline, CDR1 LNHNV and CDR2 YYDKDF (reference sequence). With 2 bases removed from V and 3 bases from J, the gap between germline ends came to 10 bases. This CDR3 reads CATSRIQGDYGYTF. In nucleotides, the CDR3 is TGTGCCACCAGCAGAATTCAGGGTGACTATGGCTACACCTTC.

About this clonotype itself: A read error may be the cause here, since a much bigger clone is one base away. This chain connects TRBV6-2 or TRBV6-3 to TRBJ1-2; D is ambiguous. CDR1 is MNHEY and CDR2 is SVGEGT in the germline V gene. V was shortened by 5 bases and J by 4 bases, with 17 bases between the two germline ends. This CDR3 is 15 amino acids long. In DNA, the CDR3 is TGTGCCAGCAGTCCCGGATTGGGAGGAGGCTATGGCTACACCTTC. Protein: CASSPGLGGGYGYTF.

The genes are TRBV24-1 and TRBJ2-5; 9 nucleotides match TRBD1. There are 15 residues in the CDR3. V lost 9 bases to trimming and J lost 5 bases; unmatched junction nucleotides: 12. CDR1 and CDR2 from the germline V gene are KGHDR and SFDVKD. Here the CDR3 DNA reads TGTGCCACCCCCCGGGACAGGGAAGGCCATGAGACCCAGTACTTC. It translates to CATPRDREGHETQYF.

With regard to this clonotype: A much larger clonotype is one base distant, so this may be a read error. The V call is TRBV2, the J call TRBJ1-5; D remains unclear. The germline V gene encodes CDR1 SNHLY and CDR2 FYNNEI. CDR3 length: 17 amino acids. CDR3 DNA: TGTGCCGGCAGTGAGAGGGCAGCAATTTATAGCAATCAGCCCCAGCATTTT. This translates into CAGSERAAIYSNQPQHF.

This clonotype occurred many times. The rearrangement uses TRBV28 and TRBJ2-4; no firm D call. CDR3 size: 18 residues. Germline CDR1 is MDHEN and CDR2 is SYDVKM. With 0 bases removed from V and 0 bases from J, the gap between germline ends came to 15 bases. Here the CDR3 DNA reads TGTGCCAGCAGTTTATGGCGTCTAATCGACCTAGCCAAAAACATTCAGTACTTC. This codes for CASSLWRLIDLAKNIQYF.

This clonotype has at least ten counts. The chain carries TRBV4-1 and TRBJ2-7, with D possibly being TRBD1 (5 bases). CDR1 MGHRA and CDR2 YSYEKL come from the germline V gene. The germline V and J ends were trimmed by 1 base and 10 bases, with 14 bases remaining between them. The CDR3 has 13 residues. The CDR3 is CASSQVDISLQYF. In DNA form, the CDR3 reads TGCGCCAGCAGCCAAGTGGACATCTCTCTTCAGTACTTC.

This clonotype has only one observation. The chain has TRBV6-1 and TRBJ2-3; a weak D match, TRBD2 (5 bases). Trimming shortened V by 5 bases and J by 0 bases, and 15 bases separated the two germline ends. Germline CDR1 and CDR2: MNHNS and SASEGT. The CDR3 is 16 residues long. CDR3 nucleotide sequence: TGTGCCAGCAGTCCACAGACTACGGGCAGCACAGATACGCAGTATTTT. Translated: CASSPQTTGSTDTQYF.

This clonotype has ten or more counts. This chain connects TRBV7-2 to TRBJ2-1; TRBD1 matches at 10 bases. With V trimmed by 1 base and J by 7 bases, 10 bases remained unmatched. This CDR3 region has 17 residues. The germline gives CDR1 SGHTA, CDR2 FQGNSA. For the CDR3, the DNA is TGTGCCAGCAGCTTAGTGGCTACTAGACAGGGGGCAAATGAGCAGTTCTTC. Translated, it gives CASSLVATRQGANEQFF. Together with reference TRBV7-2 and TRBJ2-1, the CDR3 gives the full variable domain: GAGVSQSPSNKVTEKGKDVELRCDPISGHTALYWYRQSLGQGLEFLIYFQGNSAPDKSGLPSDRFSAERTGGSVSTLTIQRTQQEDSAVYLCASSLVATRQGANEQFFGPGTRLTVL.

This clonotype was seen many times. The CDR3 spells CASSARRDNTEAFF. CDR3 DNA sequence: TGTGCCAGCAGTGCCCGGAGGGATAACACTGAAGCTTTCTTT. V is TRBV6-1 and J is TRBJ1-1; D remains unclear. The CDR3 sequence is 14 residues long. Per germline, CDR1 MNHNS and CDR2 SASEGT. The V end was cut by 4 bases, the J end by 2 bases, with 11 bases between.

The rearrangement links TRBV19 to TRBJ2-5, with D uncertain. The V and J ends lost 3 bases and 6 bases respectively, with 5 bases between them. The CDR3 length is 11 residues. The germline CDR1 and CDR2 sequences are LNHDA and SQIVND (reference sequence). DNA for the CDR3: TGTGCCAGTAGTATTACACAGACCCAGTACTTC. Translated, it gives CASSITQTQYF.

As for this clonotype: The conserved final phenylalanine or tryptophan is absent from the CDR3, which likely points to a read error. The chain recombines TRBV2 with TRBJ1-1; D unresolved. CDR3 size: 13 residues. Germline V CDR1 and CDR2: SNHLY, FYNNEI. The ends were cut back, 9 bases at V and 2 bases at J, with 13 bases in the middle. Written as DNA, the CDR3 is TGTGCCAGTAGTTCGGACTCTAACACTGAAGCTTTCCTT. Its protein is CASSSDSNTEAFL.

This clonotype was seen repeatedly, ten times or more. The rearrangement joins TRBV6-6 to TRBJ1-1; D perhaps matches TRBD1 (5 bases). The V and J ends lost 0 bases and 6 bases respectively, with 17 bases between them. The V gene's germline CDR1 is MNHNY and CDR2 SVGAGI (reference sequence). The CDR3 runs to 16 residues. The CDR3 loop is CASSYSKFRGEAEAFF. The DNA of the CDR3 is TGTGCCAGCAGTTACTCGAAGTTTAGGGGAGAGGCTGAAGCTTTCTTT.

Note on this clonotype: This may arise from a read error, as a much more abundant clone is one base away. The rearrangement links TRBV7-2 to TRBJ1-1, with TRBD1 matching 8 bases. Trimming removed 6 bases from V and 1 base from J; junction bases left unmatched: 4. Germline assignment: CDR1 SGHTA and CDR2 FQGNSA. The CDR3 contains 14 residues. The CDR3 coding sequence is TGTGCCAGCAGAGCCGGACAGGGGAACACTGAAGCTTTCTTT. Translating gives CASRAGQGNTEAFF.

V is TRBV10-3 and J is TRBJ1-1, with D possibly matching TRBD1 (6 bases). The CDR3 contains 16 residues. Germline V gives CDR1 ENHRY, CDR2 SYGVKD. The V gene lost 10 bases and the J gene lost 5 bases, with 26 bases spanning the gap. The DNA of the CDR3 is TGTGCCAGCTCGGGGGGGACTACAGGGTTGCGGACTGAAGCTTTCTTT. It yields the protein CASSGGTTGLRTEAFF.

Many counts were recorded for this clonotype. V is TRBV7-2 and J is TRBJ1-2; D remains ambiguous. The CDR3 runs 16 residues. Germline assignment: CDR1 SGHTA and CDR2 FQGNSA. V shed 0 bases and J shed 5 bases, with 16 bases lying between them. The CDR3 DNA is TGTGCCAGCAGCTTAGCTCTCCAAACCGCGGGATATGGCTACACCTTC. Protein product: CASSLALQTAGYGYTF.

This clonotype was found many times. The V and J genes are TRBV19 and TRBJ1-5; D is perhaps TRBD1 (5 bases). Germline V CDR1 and CDR2: LNHDA, SQIVND (reference sequence). This CDR3 spans 19 amino acids. The germline V and J ends were trimmed by 0 bases and 0 bases, with 18 bases remaining between them. The CDR3: CASSIDRGTLGYSNQPQHF. Here the CDR3 DNA reads TGTGCCAGTAGTATAGATCGAGGGACTTTGGGATATAGCAATCAGCCCCAGCATTTT.

This clonotype was seen at least ten times. The J gene is TRBJ1-5, the V gene TRBV10-3; D may be TRBD1 (5 bases). The CDR3 covers 16 residues. Trimming took off 6 bases at V and 0 bases at J, with 15 bases between the two ends. Germline V gene lookup returns CDR1 ENHRY and CDR2 SYGVKD. The CDR3 DNA reads TGTGCCATCAGCCCCCGACAGCCTGTTAGCAATCAGCCCCAGCATTTT. It encodes CAISPRQPVSNQPQHF.